This is a list of T cell receptor beta chains from one sample in a study of regulatory T cells in long-lasting Graves disease. Using its own MiXCR run on the multiplex PCR reads, TCRdb lists one record per CDR3 protein. The sample lists some 470,000 distinct CDR3 sequences, 20% to 25% occurring once. The material sequenced was peripheral blood mononuclear cells (PBMCs), taken when the disease was refractory, from a patient treated with antithyroid drugs. The receptors derive from a female donor with Graves disease. CDR3s include the opening cysteine and the closing phenylalanine or tryptophan. A D gene is named only where the DNA matches it firmly. Only part of the rows carry a size: once, few, many, or a class if the clone is expanded.

j_call d_call clone_size v_call cdr3_aa cdr3_nt
TRBJ2-5 TRBD2 many TRBV28 CASTLQGLEETQYF TGTGCCAGCACCTTACAGGGACTAGAAGAGACCCAGTACTTC
TRBJ1-2 NA few TRBV7-2 CASSPASFGYTF TGTGCCAGCAGCCCCGCGTCGTTCGGCTACACCTTC
TRBJ2-7 NA few TRBV6-1 CASRVGMPYEQYF TGTGCCAGCAGGGTAGGGATGCCCTACGAGCAGTACTTC
TRBJ1-2 NA NA TRBV29-1 CSVEGGEGNYGYTF TGCAGCGTTGAAGGAGGGGAGGGTAACTATGGCTACACCTTC
TRBJ1-6 NA many TRBV2 CASSEGQTFNSPLHF TGTGCCAGCAGTGAAGGACAGACCTTCAATTCACCCCTCCACTTT
TRBJ2-5 TRBD2 many TRBV20-1 CSASGPTSGGLETQYF TGCAGTGCTAGCGGACCGACTAGCGGGGGCTTGGAGACCCAGTACTTC
TRBJ2-6 TRBD2 few TRBV5-1 CAGSLASLAALSGANVLTF TGCGCCGGCAGCTTGGCCTCACTAGCGGCACTCTCTGGGGCCAACGTCCTGACTTTC
TRBJ2-7 NA many TRBV28 CASSLSRDEQYF TGTGCCAGCAGTTTATCTCGGGACGAGCAGTACTTC
TRBJ1-1 NA many TRBV28 CASHGTQNTEAFF TGTGCCAGCCACGGCACCCAGAACACTGAAGCTTTCTTT
TRBJ1-5 TRBD1 many TRBV27 CASSSQTGHQPQHF TGTGCCAGCAGTTCTCAGACAGGGCATCAGCCCCAGCATTTT
TRBJ1-2 TRBD1 many TRBV5-1 CASSSHQQGNGYTF TGCGCCAGCAGCTCTCACCAACAGGGGAACGGCTACACCTTC
TRBJ2-7 NA NA TRBV12-3/TRBV12-4 CASSTSFREQYF TGTGCCAGCAGTACCTCGTTTCGGGAGCAGTACTTC
TRBJ2-5 TRBD2 NA TRBV30 CAWSQGLAGGETQYF TGTGCCTGGAGTCAGGGACTAGCGGGGGGTGAGACCCAGTACTTC
TRBJ2-7 TRBD1 many TRBV6-9 CASSYSRQGNYYEQYF TGTGCCAGCAGTTACTCACGACAGGGAAATTACTACGAGCAGTACTTC
TRBJ2-2 TRBD2 NA TRBV27 CASTSLAGGELFF TGTGCCAGCACTTCGCTAGCGGGCGGGGAGCTGTTTTTT
TRBJ1-1 TRBD1 many TRBV12-3/TRBV12-4 CASSYAGTGRNTEAFF TGTGCCAGCAGTTACGCCGGGACAGGGAGGAACACTGAAGCTTTCTTT
TRBJ2-3 NA NA TRBV7-3 CASSTGVTDTQYF TGTGCCAGCAGCACGGGGGTTACAGATACGCAGTATTTT
TRBJ1-2 TRBD1 many TRBV24-1 CATSGITGQGNYGYTF TGTGCCACCAGTGGGATAACGGGACAGGGCAACTATGGCTACACCTTC
TRBJ2-7 NA many TRBV27 CASSTMTGSYEQYF TGTGCCAGCAGTACAATGACAGGCTCCTACGAGCAGTACTTC
TRBJ2-6 NA few TRBV7-2 CASSAHVKWWPALDSGANVLTF TGTGCCAGCAGCGCCCATGTAAAGTGGTGGCCGGCCCTCGATAGTGGGGCCAACGTCCTGACTTTC
TRBJ2-7 NA many TRBV13 CASSFRDGRNSYEQYF TGTGCCAGCAGCTTTCGGGATGGGAGAAACTCCTACGAGCAGTACTTC
TRBJ2-7 TRBD2 many TRBV28 CASSIGLAEAYEQYF TGTGCCAGCAGTATCGGACTAGCGGAGGCCTACGAGCAGTACTTC
TRBJ2-5 NA many TRBV11-2 CASSLPPLDSQETQYF TGTGCCAGCAGCCTACCACCACTAGATTCTCAAGAGACCCAGTACTTC
TRBJ2-5 NA NA TRBV28 CASREWTVDGTQYF TGTGCCAGTCGGGAATGGACGGTGGATGGGACCCAGTACTTC
TRBJ2-2 NA NA TRBV19 CATCCTAGELFF TGTGCCACCTGTTGTACGGCCGGGGAGCTGTTTTTT
TRBJ1-2 NA few TRBV12-3/TRBV12-4 CASTLSVGRGLGYTF TGTGCCAGCACCCTTTCGGTAGGGCGGGGTTTAGGCTACACCTTC
TRBJ1-6 NA NA TRBV27 CASSFGPGSNSPLHF TGTGCCAGCAGTTTTGGGCCAGGGTCGAATTCACCCCTCCACTTT
TRBJ1-2 NA many TRBV2 CASRAAVLGRRYYGYTF TGTGCCAGCAGAGCGGCTGTGTTGGGCAGGCGGTACTATGGCTACACCTTC
TRBJ2-6 TRBD1 many TRBV13 CASSPGGAEANVLTF TGTGCCAGCAGCCCAGGGGGCGCGGAGGCCAACGTCCTGACTTTC
TRBJ1-4 NA NA TRBV7-2 CASSVFRGSEKLFF TGTGCCAGCAGCGTCTTTAGAGGGAGTGAAAAACTGTTTTTT